The sequence of this T cell receptor beta chain was determined in a study of blood T cell repertoires in COVID-19. Study-wide background: Sites in the United States, Italy and Spain provided acute and convalescent COVID-19 samples. Sources were T cells, B-cell-depleted T cells, or PBMCs; the material itself was cDNA or gDNA.

Seattle patients were enrolled while actively infected and followed longitudinally. The ends lost 9 bases at V and 2 bases at J; junction bases unmatched: 8. This CDR3 is 14 amino acids long. Germline values: CDR1 MNHEY, CDR2 SVGAGI. Original processing notes: Using reference gene primer amplification, nucleated cell counts were estimated. The assay was immunoSEQ multiplex PCR, and TCRdb's table has in-frame clones only and misses some. From that table come the V and J calls and clone size; the DNA was used to work out D and trimming. The table includes more than 45,000 clones, approximately 86% detected once.

Sequencing input: peripheral blood. The chain carries TRBV6-5 and TRBJ2-3; 7 bases map to TRBD2. This TCR was sampled from a woman older than 75 with COVID-19, enrolled during active disease. This chain's CDR3 is CASARLADTDTQYF. The DNA for the CDR3 is TGTGCCAGTGCGAGGCTAGCGGACACAGATACGCAGTATTTT.